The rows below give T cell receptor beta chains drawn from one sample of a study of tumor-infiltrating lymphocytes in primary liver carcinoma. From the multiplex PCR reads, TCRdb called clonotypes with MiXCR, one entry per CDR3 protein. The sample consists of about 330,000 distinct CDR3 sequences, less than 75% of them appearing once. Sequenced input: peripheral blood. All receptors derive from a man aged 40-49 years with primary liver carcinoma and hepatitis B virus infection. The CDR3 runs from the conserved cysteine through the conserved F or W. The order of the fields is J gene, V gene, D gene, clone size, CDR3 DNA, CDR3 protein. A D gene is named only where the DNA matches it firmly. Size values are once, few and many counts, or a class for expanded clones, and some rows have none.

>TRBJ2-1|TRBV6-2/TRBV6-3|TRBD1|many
TGTGCCAGCAGTGCGGGACAGGGGGCAGGCGAGCAGTTCTTC
CASSAGQGAGEQFF
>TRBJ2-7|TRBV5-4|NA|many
TGTGCCAGCAGTCCGGGGTTGCAACCCTACGAGCAGTACTTC
CASSPGLQPYEQYF
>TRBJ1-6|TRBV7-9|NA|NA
TGTGCCAGCAGCTTAGAGGCCTGGAATTCACCCCTCCACTTT
CASSLEAWNSPLHF
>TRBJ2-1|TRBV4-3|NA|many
TGCGCCAGCAGCCAAGGGAGGGGCGAAGCGGGTAACAATGAGCAGTTCTTC
CASSQGRGEAGNNEQFF
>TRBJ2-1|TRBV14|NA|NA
TGTGCCAGCAGCCGGATACCCCACTCGGGTTACAACGAGCAGTTCTTC
CASSRIPHSGYNEQFF
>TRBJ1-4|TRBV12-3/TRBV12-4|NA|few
TGTGCCAGCAGTTTAGGGCAGGGTGTTCTGTTTTTT
CASSLGQGVLFF
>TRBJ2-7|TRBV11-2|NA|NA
TGTGTCAGCAGCTTCATAACAGATCCGGACTACGAGCAGTACTTT
CVSSFITDPDYEQYF
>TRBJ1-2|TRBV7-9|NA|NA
TGTGCCAGCAGCTCCCCACAGCTGGAGGGTGGCTACACCTTC
CASSSPQLEGGYTF
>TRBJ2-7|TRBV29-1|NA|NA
TGCAGCGTCGGGACTGTATCCCACGAGCAGTACTTC
CSVGTVSHEQYF
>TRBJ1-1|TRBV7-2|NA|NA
TGTGCCAACAGCCCACAGGGAGGTACTGAAGCTTTCTTT
CANSPQGGTEAFF
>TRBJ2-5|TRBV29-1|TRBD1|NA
TGCATCGTCGTCCTGACAGGGGGCGAGTCAGAGACCCAGTACTTC
CIVVLTGGESETQYF
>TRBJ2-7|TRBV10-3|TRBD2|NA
TGTGCCATTAGTGAGCGGACTAGCGGGATCGAGCAGTGCTTC
CAISERTSGIEQCF
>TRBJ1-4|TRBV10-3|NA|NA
TGTGCCATCAGTGACTCGACTCGTGGGCAACTGTTTTTT
CAISDSTRGQLFF
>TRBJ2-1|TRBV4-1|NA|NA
TGTGCCAGCAGCCAAAACCAAGAGCTTAGCTCCTACAATGAGCAGTTCTTC
CASSQNQELSSYNEQFF
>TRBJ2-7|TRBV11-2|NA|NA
TGTGCCAGCAGCTTGGCCGGGACCAAGTATGAGCAGTACTTC
CASSLAGTKYEQYF
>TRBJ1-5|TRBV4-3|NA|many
TGCGCCAGCAGCCAAGATCGGGGAATCAATCAGCCCCAGCATTTT
CASSQDRGINQPQHF
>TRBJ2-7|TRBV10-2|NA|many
TGCGCCAGCATAGAACCAGCGGCCATCTCCTACGAGCAGTACTTC
CASIEPAAISYEQYF
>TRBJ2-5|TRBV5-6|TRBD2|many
TGTGCCAGCAGCGACCGACTAGCGGGAGATGAGGAGACCCAGTACTTC
CASSDRLAGDEETQYF
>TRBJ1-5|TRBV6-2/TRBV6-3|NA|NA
TGCGCCAGTAGTTTCACCCTACAGGGTAGGAGCAATCAGCCCCTGCATTTT
CASSFTLQGRSNQPLHF
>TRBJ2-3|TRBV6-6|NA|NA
TGTGCCAGCAGGCAGATTCGCGGGGAGGAGGGCACAGATACGCAGTATTTT
CASRQIRGEEGTDTQYF